The clone carrying this T cell receptor (beta chain) has just a few counts. As yet, its antigen is unknown. This CDR3 contains 14 residues. The ends lost 4 bases at V and 7 bases at J; junction bases unmatched: 9. Germline CDR1 MDHEN, CDR2 SYDVKM. This sample is drawn from a study of cytomegalovirus exposure and HLA in healthy donors. Overall study findings and caveats: TCR beta sequences numbering 15,000 to 20,000 were associated with HLA alleles at 0.05 false discovery rate in a later analysis. Upon later analysis, TCR association rates were observed to vary by HLA locus, being highest for DRB1 and lowest for HLA-C.

The PCR was carried out with 60 Vbeta primers and 13 Jbeta primers. The protocol was immunoSEQ multiplex PCR, while the TCRdb copy is restricted to in-frame clones and leaves out a portion. This sample yields 130,000 or so clones, of which 65% to 80% are seen a single time; around 3.6% belongs to the top ten. The source material was PBMCs. The chain couples TRBV28 to TRBJ1-1; 7 bases match TRBD1. This TCR derives from a man aged 30 to 45 in good health and CMV-seronegative. CDR3 protein: CASSSGQVRGEAFF. The DNA of the CDR3 is TGTGCCAGCAGTTCTGGACAGGTGAGGGGTGAAGCTTTCTTT. Filled out from reference TRBV28 and TRBJ1-1, the complete variable domain reads DVKVTQSSRYLVKRTGEKVFLECVQDMDHENMFWYRQDPGLGLRLIYFSYDVKMKEKGDIPEGYSVSREKKERFSLILESASTNQTSMYLCASSSGQVRGEAFFGQGTRLTVV.